The T cell receptor (beta chain) described here comes from a study of human T cells and chemical hapten exposure. Study overall: Readings were taken at 6 days from patch tests that had applied 0.01% DPC to the upper back. Yields of TCR per sample differed, chiefly owing to small differences in pooled library volume.

The CDR3 has 15 amino acids. The germline CDR1 and CDR2 sequences are SGDLS and YYNGEE. The time point is: patch test 3, about 24 weeks after DPC sensitization. Treatment specified: therapeutic diphenylcyclopropenone sensitization with weekly scalp DPC. Remarks on this clonotype: Compared with germline, one end of the junction differs, possibly owing to a read error.

TCRdb itself ran the RACE reads through MiXCR, one entry per CDR3 protein. The sample holds around 70,000 distinct CDR3 sequences; around 10% are singletons and the top ten take roughly 1.5%. This TCR derives from a woman between 45 and 60 years old with alopecia areata. Some clones in this sample may be carry-over from other donors' samples. Sequenced material: whole blood, taken in connection with sensitization to the hapten diphenylcyclopropenone (DPC). This chain links TRBV9 with TRBJ2-1; perhaps TRBD2 as D (5 bases). CDR3 bases: TGTGCCAGCAGCGTAGGAGGGTCCTCCTACAATGAGAAGTTCTTC. Protein: CASSVGGSSYNEKFF.